A single sample gave rise to the 16 T cell receptor beta chains below, sequenced in a study of metastatic and nonmetastatic thyroid tumors. Patients underwent thyroid surgery, and none had received any treatment before it. Via MiXCR, TCRdb re-called the PCR reads. The table includes about 7,200 clones, 35% to 40% detected once. The material sequenced was tumor tissue. Source of these receptors: a female donor with papillary thyroid cancer or a benign thyroid nodule (not recorded which). Some clones in this sample may be carry-over from other donors' samples.

The chain has TRBV27 and TRBJ1-1; D possibly corresponds to TRBD1 (5 bases). CDR3 length equals 13 residues. Germline V gene data show CDR1 as MNHEY and CDR2 as SMNVEV (reference sequence). V was shortened by 6 bases and J by 1 base, with 9 bases between the two germline ends. The CDR3 is CASSTTGNTEAFF. In DNA form, the CDR3 reads TGTGCCAGCAGCACTACAGGGAACACTGAAGCTTTCTTT.

Concerning this clone itself: One end of the junction does not line up with germline, which may come from a read error. The chain employs TRBV6-5 and TRBJ2-2, with D tentatively TRBD1 or TRBD2 (5 bases each). Germline V gene lookup returns CDR1 MNHEY and CDR2 SVGAGI. The CDR3 runs 13 residues. CDR3 sequence: CASIYRGSGELFF. DNA for the CDR3: TGTGCCAGCATTTACCGGGGCTCCGGGGAGCTGTTTTTT.

The V call is TRBV9, the J call TRBJ2-7; D may correspond to TRBD1 or TRBD2 (6 bases each). V lost 0 bases and J lost 5, with 18 bases in between. Looked up from germline, CDR1 is SGDLS and CDR2 is YYNGEE. CDR3 length: 16 residues. This CDR3 is CASSVGGASAFNEQYF. The CDR3 nucleotides are TGTGCCAGCAGCGTAGGGGGGGCTAGCGCCTTCAACGAGCAGTACTTC.

This clone is classed as medium-sized (0.01 to 0.1%). The chain has TRBV6-6 and TRBJ2-2; maybe TRBD2 (5 bases). The CDR3 consists of 18 residues. Looked up from germline, CDR1 is MNHNY and CDR2 is SVGAGI (reference sequence). V dropped 2 bases and J dropped 4 bases, with 20 bases sitting between them. CDR3 residues: CASSYGPIGGEGTGELFF. CDR3 nucleotides: TGTGCCAGCAGTTACGGCCCGATAGGTGGTGAGGGCACCGGGGAGCTGTTTTTT.

In this sample, this clone turned up many times. A much larger clone differs by one base, so this may be a read error. The sample carries other DNA sequences with the same CDR3. V and J are TRBV18 and TRBJ1-3; weak D call: TRBD1 (5 bases). Germline CDR1 is KGHSH and CDR2 is LQKENI. This CDR3 has 17 residues. The CDR3 coding sequence is TGCGCCAGCTCACCACCGTTTCGGGGGAGCTCTGGAAACACCATATATTTT. Its translation is CASSPPFRGSSGNTIYF. The whole variable domain, filled in from reference TRBV18 and TRBJ1-3, reads NAGVMQNPRHLVRRRGQEARLRCSPMKGHSHVYWYRQLPEEGLKFMVYLQKENIIDESGMPKERFSAEFPKEGPSILRIQQVVRGDSAAYFCASSPPFRGSSGNTIYFGEGSWLTVV.

This clone is labeled medium-sized (0.01 to 0.1%). This chain joins TRBV7-2 and TRBJ1-2; weak D call: TRBD1 (5 bases). The CDR3 spans 15 residues. CDR1 is SGHTA and CDR2 is FQGNSA in the germline V gene. The V gene lost 5 bases and the J gene lost 0 bases, with 13 bases spanning the gap. The CDR3 bases are TGTGCCAGCAGCGCATCATTGACAGCTAACTATGGCTACACCTTC. Translated, it gives CASSASLTANYGYTF. The full variable domain, its missing parts supplied by reference TRBV7-2 and TRBJ1-2, is GAGVSQSPSNKVTEKGKDVELRCDPISGHTALYWYRQSLGQGLEFLIYFQGNSAPDKSGLPSDRFSAERTGGSVSTLTIQRTQQEDSAVYLCASSASLTANYGYTFGSGTRLTVV.

The chain links TRBV2 to TRBJ1-4; perhaps TRBD1 as D (5 bases). This CDR3 has 12 amino acids. Trimming took 7 bases from V and 8 from J, leaving 11 bases between them. From germline, CDR1 is SNHLY and CDR2 FYNNEI. The CDR3 reads CASMRGREKLFF. As DNA, the CDR3 is TGTGCCAGCATGCGGGGGAGGGAAAAACTGTTTTTT.

The rearrangement joins TRBV28 to TRBJ1-1; D unresolved. This CDR3 is 14 amino acids long. Germline lookup yields CDR1 MDHEN and CDR2 SYDVKM. V was pared by 4 bases and J by 6 bases, with 15 bases between. The CDR3 coding sequence is TGTGCCAGCAGTTCCTTCGACGGGAAGGCTGAAGCTTTCTTT. This translates into CASSSFDGKAEAFF.

In this sample, this clone turned up many times. The V call is TRBV25-1, the J call TRBJ2-2; TRBD2 matches 10 bases. Germline values: CDR1 MGHDK, CDR2 SYGVNS. The ends lost 6 bases at V and 7 bases at J; junction bases unmatched: 11. This CDR3 contains 16 residues. CDR3 residues: CASRSPLAGEGGELFF. The CDR3 nucleotides read TGTGCCAGCAGGTCCCCCCTAGCGGGAGAGGGCGGGGAGCTGTTTTTT.

V usage is TRBV20-1 and J usage is TRBJ1-6, with D perhaps TRBD1 (6 bases). V dropped 2 bases and J dropped 4 bases, with 9 bases sitting between them. CDR1 and CDR2 (germline): DFQATT, SNEGSKA (reference sequence). This CDR3 contains 14 residues. CDR3 residues: CSARQGKYNSPLHF. As DNA, the CDR3 is TGCAGTGCTAGACAGGGGAAGTATAATTCACCCCTCCACTTT.

The sample holds a few counts of this clone. The chain recombines TRBV28 with TRBJ2-7; 13 bases line up with TRBD2. Germline trimming cut 7 bases from V and 3 bases from J; bases unmatched to any gene: 6. The CDR3 covers 15 residues. Germline V lookup: CDR1 MDHEN, CDR2 SYDVKM. The CDR3: CASTSRTSGGYEQYF. The CDR3 DNA reads TGTGCCAGCACTTCTCGGACTAGCGGGGGCTACGAGCAGTACTTC.

This clone ranks as medium-sized. DNA for the CDR3: TGCAGCGTTGCCGCGGGAAGCACCTACAATGAGCAGTTCTTC. It specifies CSVAAGSTYNEQFF. The V gene is TRBV29-1, the J gene TRBJ2-1, with D perhaps TRBD2 (6 bases). V lost 4 bases to trimming and J lost 2 bases, with 12 bases between them. Germline V gives CDR1 SQVTM, CDR2 ANQGSEA. The CDR3 totals 14 residues.

By sample fraction, this clone is medium-sized. This chain connects TRBV7-9 to TRBJ2-1; D perhaps matches TRBD1 (6 bases). V shed 8 bases and J shed 7 bases, with 6 bases lying between them. Germline V gene lookup returns CDR1 SEHNR and CDR2 FQNEAQ (reference sequence). This CDR3 spans 10 amino acids. CDR3 sequence: CASQGNEQFF. DNA for the CDR3: TGTGCCAGCCAGGGGAATGAGCAGTTCTTC.

This clone counts as medium-sized. V gene TRBV19 combines with J gene TRBJ2-4; D perhaps matches TRBD1 (5 bases). V lost 9 bases and J 4 bases, leaving 13 bases between the germline ends. Germline lookup yields CDR1 LNHDA and CDR2 SQIVND (reference sequence). This CDR3 is built from 13 residues. As DNA, the CDR3 is TGTGCCAGCTCCCTAGGGGTTAAAAACATTCAGTACTTC. Residues: CASSLGVKNIQYF.

V and J are TRBV7-2 and TRBJ2-7; D may match TRBD1 or TRBD2 (5 bases each). The CDR3 has 14 amino acids. The V end lost 3 bases, the J end lost 2 bases, and 11 bases lay between the germline ends. Per the germline V gene, CDR1 is SGHTA and CDR2 is FQGNSA. CDR3 residues: CASSFEGSAYEQYF. Written as DNA, the CDR3 is TGTGCCAGCAGCTTCGAGGGGTCCGCCTACGAGCAGTACTTC.

The genes are TRBV6-5 and TRBJ2-7, with 12 positions matching TRBD2. The CDR3 covers 18 residues. CDR1 MNHEY and CDR2 SVGAGI come from the germline V gene. J gave up 3 bases and V 0 bases, and 9 bases lay outside the gene matches. For the CDR3, the DNA is TGTGCCAGCAGTTACTCGACTAGCGGGAGCTCCGGGCTCTACGAGCAGTACTTC. This encodes CASSYSTSGSSGLYEQYF.